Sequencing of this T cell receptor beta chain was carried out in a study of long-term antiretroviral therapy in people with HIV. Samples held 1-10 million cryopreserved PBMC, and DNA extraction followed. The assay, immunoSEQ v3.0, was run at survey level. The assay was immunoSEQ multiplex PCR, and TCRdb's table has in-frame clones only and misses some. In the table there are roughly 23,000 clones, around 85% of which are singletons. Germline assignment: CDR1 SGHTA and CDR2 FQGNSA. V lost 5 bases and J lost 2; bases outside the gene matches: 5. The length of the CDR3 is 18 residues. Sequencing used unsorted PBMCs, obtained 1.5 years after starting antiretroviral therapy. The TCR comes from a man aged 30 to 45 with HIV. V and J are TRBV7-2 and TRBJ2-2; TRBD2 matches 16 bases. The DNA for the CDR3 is TGTGCCAGCAGCCGTGGGACTAGCGGGGGGGGAAACACCGGGGAGCTGTTTTTT. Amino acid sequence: CASSRGTSGGGNTGELFF. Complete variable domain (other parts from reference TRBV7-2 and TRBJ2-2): GAGVSQSPSNKVTEKGKDVELRCDPISGHTALYWYRQSLGQGLEFLIYFQGNSAPDKSGLPSDRFSAERTGGSVSTLTIQRTQQEDSAVYLCASSRGTSGGGNTGELFFGEGSRLTVL.